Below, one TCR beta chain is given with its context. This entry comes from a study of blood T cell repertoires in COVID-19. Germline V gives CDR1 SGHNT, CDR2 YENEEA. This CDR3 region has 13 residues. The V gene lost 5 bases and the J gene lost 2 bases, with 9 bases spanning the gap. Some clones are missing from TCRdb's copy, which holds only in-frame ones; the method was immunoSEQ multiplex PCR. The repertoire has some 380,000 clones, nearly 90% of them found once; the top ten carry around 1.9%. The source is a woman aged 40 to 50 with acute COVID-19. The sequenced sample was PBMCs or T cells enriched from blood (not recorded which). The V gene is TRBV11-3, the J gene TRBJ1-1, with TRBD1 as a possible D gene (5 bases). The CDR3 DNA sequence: TGTGCCAGCAGCGGACGGACAAACACTGAAGCTTTCTTT. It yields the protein CASSGRTNTEAFF. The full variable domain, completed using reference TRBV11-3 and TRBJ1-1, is EAGVVQSPRYKIIEKKQPVAFWCNPISGHNTLYWYLQNLGQGPELLIRYENEEAVDDSQLPKDRFSAERLKGVDSTLKIQPAELGDSAVYLCASSGRTNTEAFFGQGTRLTVV.